Listed below are T cell receptor beta chains from one sample, sequenced in a study of patients and donors after allogeneic stem cell transplantation. TCRdb redid the calling of the RT-PCR reads with MiXCR, one entry per CDR3 protein. This repertoire shows 24,000 or so distinct CDR3 sequences, around 28% found once; its top ten account for 48%. Sequencing was performed on blood, either unsorted or a sorted T cell fraction (not recorded which). These receptors all stem from a human donor who was either an allogeneic HSCT recipient or a stem cell or donor lymphocyte infusion donor (not recorded which). It is not recorded whose cells these are; they may come from a transplant donor. The CDR3 runs from the conserved cysteine through the conserved F or W. D genes are given only for firm matches. Clone size appears in some rows only: once, few, many, or a class for an expanded clone.

abundance: .; j_gene: TRBJ2-2; v_gene: TRBV4-2; d_gene: .; CDR3nt: TGTGCCAGCAGCCAAGAGCCGTACACCGGGGAGCTGTTTTTT; CDR3aa: CASSQEPYTGELFF
abundance: few; j_gene: TRBJ2-1; v_gene: TRBV10-3; d_gene: .; CDR3nt: TGTGCCATCAGCCAGGGGACCCCTAATAAGCAGTTCTTC; CDR3aa: CAISQGTPNKQFF
abundance: few; j_gene: TRBJ2-1; v_gene: TRBV9; d_gene: .; CDR3nt: TGTGCCAGCAGCGTATCAACCACGAGGGGGGCCTACAATGAGCAGTTCTTC; CDR3aa: CASSVSTTRGAYNEQFF
abundance: many; j_gene: TRBJ2-3; v_gene: TRBV7-2; d_gene: .; CDR3nt: TGTGCCAGCAGCTTAGCGCAAGGAAGGACCACAGATACGCAGTATTTT; CDR3aa: CASSLAQGRTTDTQYF
abundance: .; j_gene: TRBJ2-1; v_gene: TRBV20-1; d_gene: .; CDR3nt: TGCAGTGCTAGGAGGGCCTACGGTCCGAAGGCCTACAATGAGCAGTTCTTC; CDR3aa: CSARRAYGPKAYNEQFF
abundance: .; j_gene: TRBJ1-2; v_gene: TRBV20-1; d_gene: .; CDR3nt: TGCAGGGCCAACGACGGGGGAAGGAACTATGGCTACACCTTC; CDR3aa: CRANDGGRNYGYTF
abundance: few; j_gene: TRBJ1-2; v_gene: TRBV7-2; d_gene: TRBD1; CDR3nt: TGTGCCAGCAGCCCCTGGGCAGGGGGGAGTCATGGCTACACCTTC; CDR3aa: CASSPWAGGSHGYTF
abundance: few; j_gene: TRBJ1-5; v_gene: TRBV28; d_gene: .; CDR3nt: TGTGCCAGCCGACCAGCGGGTCAGCCCCAGCATTTT; CDR3aa: CASRPAGQPQHF
abundance: many; j_gene: TRBJ1-5; v_gene: TRBV5-1; d_gene: .; CDR3nt: TGCGCCAGCGCTGGACAGCCAAATCAGCCCCAGCATTTT; CDR3aa: CASAGQPNQPQHF
abundance: many; j_gene: TRBJ1-6; v_gene: TRBV10-3; d_gene: .; CDR3nt: TGTGCCATCAGTGTGGGATACTCACCCCTCCACTTT; CDR3aa: CAISVGYSPLHF
abundance: many; j_gene: TRBJ1-1; v_gene: TRBV4-2; d_gene: .; CDR3nt: TGTGCCAGCAGCCAAGATGGCGGGGCTGAAGCTTTCTTT; CDR3aa: CASSQDGGAEAFF
abundance: .; j_gene: TRBJ1-1; v_gene: TRBV27; d_gene: TRBD1; CDR3nt: TGTGCCAGCAGTTCCAGGACAGGTAGATTGGACACTGAAGCTTTCTTT; CDR3aa: CASSSRTGRLDTEAFF
abundance: few; j_gene: TRBJ2-5; v_gene: TRBV29-1; d_gene: .; CDR3nt: TGCAGTGCAGGGTGGGGGGAAGAGACCCAGTACTTC; CDR3aa: CSAGWGEETQYF
abundance: .; j_gene: TRBJ1-1; v_gene: TRBV3-1; d_gene: .; CDR3nt: TGTGCCAGCAGCCAAGACAGGGGTGCTTTCTTT; CDR3aa: CASSQDRGAFF
abundance: few; j_gene: TRBJ1-2; v_gene: TRBV5-1; d_gene: .; CDR3nt: TGCGCCAGCAGCTCGGACGGGGGGCTGGGCTACACCTTC; CDR3aa: CASSSDGGLGYTF
abundance: few; j_gene: TRBJ1-5; v_gene: TRBV7-8; d_gene: .; CDR3nt: TGTGCCAGCAGCTTAGGCAGGGTCAGCAATCAGCCCCAGCATTTT; CDR3aa: CASSLGRVSNQPQHF
abundance: .; j_gene: TRBJ1-1; v_gene: TRBV11-2; d_gene: .; CDR3nt: TGTGCCAGCAGCTTACGCGGGTTTGACACTGAAGCTTTCTTT; CDR3aa: CASSLRGFDTEAFF
abundance: few; j_gene: TRBJ1-4; v_gene: TRBV20-1; d_gene: .; CDR3nt: TGCAGTGCTAATTGGGGGGGCTCAACTGAAAAACTGTTTTTT; CDR3aa: CSANWGGSTEKLFF
abundance: .; j_gene: TRBJ1-3; v_gene: TRBV20-1; d_gene: .; CDR3nt: TGCAGTGCAGGGCCTCCTGGAAACACCATATATTTT; CDR3aa: CSAGPPGNTIYF
abundance: .; j_gene: TRBJ1-1; v_gene: TRBV20-1; d_gene: .; CDR3nt: TGCAGTGCTAGGGCTAGTGTGAACACTGAAGCTTTCTTT; CDR3aa: CSARASVNTEAFF
abundance: .; j_gene: TRBJ2-3; v_gene: TRBV9; d_gene: TRBD2; CDR3nt: TGTGCCAGCAGCGTAGATTCTAGCGGGGGGTTCAGCACAGATACGCAGTATTTT; CDR3aa: CASSVDSSGGFSTDTQYF
abundance: few; j_gene: TRBJ1-6; v_gene: TRBV7-3; d_gene: .; CDR3nt: TGTGCCAGCAGCTTAGGGTTGCGTTCACCCCTCCACTTT; CDR3aa: CASSLGLRSPLHF
abundance: .; j_gene: TRBJ1-1; v_gene: TRBV21-1; d_gene: .; CDR3nt: TGTGCCAGCAGCGACCGGGACAGGGGGCGCGGGAAAGCTTTCTTT; CDR3aa: CASSDRDRGRGKAFF
abundance: .; j_gene: TRBJ2-5; v_gene: TRBV28; d_gene: .; CDR3nt: TGTGCCAGCAGAGTACCCGCCAGGTTTGGAGAGACCCAGTACTTC; CDR3aa: CASRVPARFGETQYF
abundance: .; j_gene: TRBJ1-1; v_gene: TRBV20-1; d_gene: .; CDR3nt: TGCAGTGCTAGACTCCTTGGCGGGAGCATGAACACTGAAGCTTTCTTT; CDR3aa: CSARLLGGSMNTEAFF
abundance: few; j_gene: TRBJ2-5; v_gene: TRBV12-3/TRBV12-4; d_gene: TRBD1; CDR3nt: TGTGCCAGCGGTTGGGTCGGGACAGGGATTGGAGAGACCCAGTACTTC; CDR3aa: CASGWVGTGIGETQYF
abundance: .; j_gene: TRBJ1-6; v_gene: TRBV9; d_gene: .; CDR3nt: TGTGCCAGCAGCGTGCTAGATGATAATTCACCCCTCCACTTT; CDR3aa: CASSVLDDNSPLHF
abundance: .; j_gene: TRBJ1-2; v_gene: TRBV6-5; d_gene: .; CDR3nt: TGTGCCAGCAGTTACTCGGGGGGTGGCTATGGCTACACCTTC; CDR3aa: CASSYSGGGYGYTF
abundance: once; j_gene: TRBJ2-5; v_gene: TRBV7-9; d_gene: .; CDR3nt: TGTGCCAGCAGCCCCCCGGACAGCCCGGAGACCCAGTACTTC; CDR3aa: CASSPPDSPETQYF
abundance: few; j_gene: TRBJ1-6; v_gene: TRBV27; d_gene: .; CDR3nt: TGTGCCAGCAGTTTAAGGTGGGGGAGGAGCTCCTATAATTCACCCCTCCACTTT; CDR3aa: CASSLRWGRSSYNSPLHF
abundance: few; j_gene: TRBJ1-1; v_gene: TRBV5-6; d_gene: .; CDR3nt: TGTGCCAGCAGCCGGATTCTCACTGAAGCTTTCTTT; CDR3aa: CASSRILTEAFF
abundance: once; j_gene: TRBJ1-2; v_gene: TRBV27; d_gene: TRBD1; CDR3nt: TGTGCCAGCAGCCCTTACAGGGGGCGGTATGGCTACACCTTC; CDR3aa: CASSPYRGRYGYTF
abundance: .; j_gene: TRBJ1-2; v_gene: TRBV7-2; d_gene: .; CDR3nt: TGTGCCAGCAGCCCTAGCCACTATGGCTACACCTTC; CDR3aa: CASSPSHYGYTF
abundance: .; j_gene: TRBJ2-3; v_gene: TRBV5-1; d_gene: .; CDR3nt: TGCGCCAGCAGCCTAAGGGGGGCCGGAGATACGCAGTATTTT; CDR3aa: CASSLRGAGDTQYF
abundance: many; j_gene: TRBJ1-4; v_gene: TRBV12-3/TRBV12-4; d_gene: .; CDR3nt: TGTGCCAGCAGTTTGGGTCAGGACAATGAAAAACTGTTTTTT; CDR3aa: CASSLGQDNEKLFF
abundance: .; j_gene: TRBJ2-3; v_gene: TRBV20-1; d_gene: TRBD2; CDR3nt: TGCAGTGCGGCTCCTGTACTAGCGGGGAACACAGATACGCAGTATTTT; CDR3aa: CSAAPVLAGNTDTQYF
abundance: few; j_gene: TRBJ1-2; v_gene: TRBV12-3/TRBV12-4; d_gene: TRBD1; CDR3nt: TGTGCCAGCAGTTTAAAGGGACAGGGCTATGGCTACACCTTC; CDR3aa: CASSLKGQGYGYTF
abundance: .; j_gene: TRBJ1-3; v_gene: TRBV20-1; d_gene: .; CDR3nt: TGCAGTGCTAGATTGGGAGGGATGGGAAACACCATATATTTT; CDR3aa: CSARLGGMGNTIYF
abundance: few; j_gene: TRBJ2-3; v_gene: TRBV7-3; d_gene: .; CDR3nt: TGTGCCAGCAGCCCCTCCGGGGGAATGGCAGATACGCAGTATTTT; CDR3aa: CASSPSGGMADTQYF
abundance: .; j_gene: TRBJ1-2; v_gene: TRBV4-3; d_gene: .; CDR3nt: TGCGCCAGCAGCCATAGACTTCGGCCAATCTATGGCTACACCTTC; CDR3aa: CASSHRLRPIYGYTF
abundance: few; j_gene: TRBJ1-2; v_gene: TRBV6-5; d_gene: .; CDR3nt: TGTGCCAGCAGTTACTCTCGTGGGGGGTATTATGGCTACACCTTC; CDR3aa: CASSYSRGGYYGYTF
abundance: large; j_gene: TRBJ1-2; v_gene: TRBV29-1; d_gene: .; CDR3nt: TGCAGCGTGGGGCAGGCGAATAACTATGGCTACACCTTC; CDR3aa: CSVGQANNYGYTF
abundance: many; j_gene: TRBJ1-1; v_gene: TRBV6-2/TRBV6-3; d_gene: TRBD1; CDR3nt: TGTGCCTCCTCCTGGGACAGGGGCACTGAAGCTTTCTTT; CDR3aa: CASSWDRGTEAFF
abundance: .; j_gene: TRBJ1-1; v_gene: TRBV12-3/TRBV12-4; d_gene: .; CDR3nt: TGTGCCAGCAGTTTAGACGGAAGAAGGACTGAAGCTTTCTTT; CDR3aa: CASSLDGRRTEAFF
abundance: .; j_gene: TRBJ1-6; v_gene: TRBV27; d_gene: .; CDR3nt: TGTGCCAGCAGTTTTACGGGGTCACCCCTCCACTTT; CDR3aa: CASSFTGSPLHF
abundance: many; j_gene: TRBJ1-1; v_gene: TRBV5-1; d_gene: .; CDR3nt: TGCGCCAGCAGCTTGGGGGGCGCGATATGGAACACTGAAGCTTTCTTT; CDR3aa: CASSLGGAIWNTEAFF
abundance: .; j_gene: TRBJ2-3; v_gene: TRBV5-1; d_gene: .; CDR3nt: TGCGCCAGCAGCTTGATTGCAGATACGCAGTATTTT; CDR3aa: CASSLIADTQYF